This TCR beta chain stems from a study of graft-versus-host responses after intestinal transplantation. Study-level information: Once they had received anti-thymocyte globulin induction, all recipients took tacrolimus and steroids for around three years. Study results and limitations: Some GvH clones appeared in ileal mucosa or blood before recipient bone marrow.

The assay was immunoSEQ multiplex PCR, and TCRdb's table has in-frame clones only and misses some. The sample shows about 97,000 clones, over 75% of them seen only once. To note about this clone: Its target is unknown.

CDR3 length: 15 amino acids. Germline CDR1 is SNHLY and CDR2 is FYNNEI. Trimming took off 6 bases at V and 9 bases at J, with 18 bases between the two ends. This clonotype was sampled from a human patient who received an intestinal transplant, so some T cells may come from the graft donor. The chain employs TRBV2 and TRBJ1-6; D is possibly TRBD1 (5 bases). This specimen was PBMCs, taken around 68 weeks after intestinal transplant. DNA for the CDR3: TGTGCCAGCAGCGCCCGGGGGTACCGGAGTTCACCCCTCCACTTT. Protein product: CASSARGYRSSPLHF.